This T cell receptor (beta chain) was profiled in a study of human T cells and chemical hapten exposure. This clonotype was seen repeatedly, ten times or more. The antigen remains unidentified. This CDR3 region has 14 residues. The germline V gene encodes CDR1 SGHRS and CDR2 YFSETQ. V gave up 4 bases and J gave up 4 bases; unmatched junction bases: 7. General observations from the study: Expanded TCRs produced significantly more large CDR3 similarity clusters than controls did.

The time point is: pre-sensitization, week 0. Indicated treatment: therapeutic diphenylcyclopropenone sensitization with weekly scalp DPC. Whole blood, unfractionated, served as the material for total RNA extraction. Using its own MiXCR run on the RACE reads, TCRdb lists one record per CDR3 protein. The profile covers tens of thousands of distinct CDR3 sequences, with about 9.3% appearing a single time and around 25% taken by the ten largest. Sequencing was performed on whole blood, taken in connection with sensitization to the hapten diphenylcyclopropenone (DPC). The chain is built from TRBV5-1 and TRBJ1-2; TRBD1 aligns across 7 bases. The clonotype was recovered from a man aged 45 to 65 with alopecia areata. Some clones in this sample may be carry-over from other donors' samples. In nucleotides, the CDR3 is TGCGCCAGCAGCCGCGAGGGACAGTCCTATGGCTACACCTTC. It specifies CASSREGQSYGYTF.